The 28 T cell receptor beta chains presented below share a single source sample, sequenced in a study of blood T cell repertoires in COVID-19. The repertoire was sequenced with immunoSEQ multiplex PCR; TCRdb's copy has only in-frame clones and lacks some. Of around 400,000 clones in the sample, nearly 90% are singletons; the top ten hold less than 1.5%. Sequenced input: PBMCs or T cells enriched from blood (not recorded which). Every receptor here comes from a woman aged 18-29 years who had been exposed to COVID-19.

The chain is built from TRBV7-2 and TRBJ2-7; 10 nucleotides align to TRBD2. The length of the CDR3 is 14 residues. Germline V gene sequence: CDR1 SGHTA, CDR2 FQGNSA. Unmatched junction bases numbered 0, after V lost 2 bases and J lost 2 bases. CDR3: CASSLSGGAYEQYF. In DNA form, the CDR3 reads TGTGCCAGCAGCTTAAGCGGGGGGGCCTACGAGCAGTACTTC.

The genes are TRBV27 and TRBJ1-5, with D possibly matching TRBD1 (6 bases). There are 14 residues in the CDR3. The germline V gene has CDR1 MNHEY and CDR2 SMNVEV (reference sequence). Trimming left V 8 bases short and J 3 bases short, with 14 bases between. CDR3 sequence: CASREGGVNQPQHF. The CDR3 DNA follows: TGTGCCAGCCGGGAGGGGGGCGTCAATCAGCCCCAGCATTTT.

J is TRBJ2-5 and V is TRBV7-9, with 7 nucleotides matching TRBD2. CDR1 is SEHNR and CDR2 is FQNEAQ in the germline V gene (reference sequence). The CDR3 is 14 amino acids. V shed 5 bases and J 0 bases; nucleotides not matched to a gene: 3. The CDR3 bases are TGTGCCAGCAGCCGCGGGGGTTACCAAGAGACCCAGTACTTC. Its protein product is CASSRGGYQETQYF. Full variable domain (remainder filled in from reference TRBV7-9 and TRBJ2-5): DTGVSQNPRHKITKRGQNVTFRCDPISEHNRLYWYRQTLGQGPEFLTYFQNEAQLEKSRLLSDRFSAERPKGSFSTLEIQRTEQGDSAMYLCASSRGGYQETQYFGPGTRLLVL.

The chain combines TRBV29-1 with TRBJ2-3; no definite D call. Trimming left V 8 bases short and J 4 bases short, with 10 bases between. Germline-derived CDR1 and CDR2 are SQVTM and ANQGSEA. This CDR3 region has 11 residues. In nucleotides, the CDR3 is TGCAGCCCCCGACTTTCAGATACGCAGTATTTT. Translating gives CSPRLSDTQYF.

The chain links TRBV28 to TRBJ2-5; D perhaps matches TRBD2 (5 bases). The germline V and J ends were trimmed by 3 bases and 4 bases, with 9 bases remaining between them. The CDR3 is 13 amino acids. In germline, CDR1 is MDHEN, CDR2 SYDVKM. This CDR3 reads CASSFAGGETQYF. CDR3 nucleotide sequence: TGTGCCAGCAGTTTTGCCGGAGGAGAGACCCAGTACTTC.

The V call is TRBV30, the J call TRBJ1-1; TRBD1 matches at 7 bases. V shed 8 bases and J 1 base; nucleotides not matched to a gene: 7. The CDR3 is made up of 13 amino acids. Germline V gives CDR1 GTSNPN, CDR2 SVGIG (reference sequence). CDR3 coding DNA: TGTGCCGTCCAGGGACAGCCGAACACTGAAGCTTTCTTT. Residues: CAVQGQPNTEAFF.

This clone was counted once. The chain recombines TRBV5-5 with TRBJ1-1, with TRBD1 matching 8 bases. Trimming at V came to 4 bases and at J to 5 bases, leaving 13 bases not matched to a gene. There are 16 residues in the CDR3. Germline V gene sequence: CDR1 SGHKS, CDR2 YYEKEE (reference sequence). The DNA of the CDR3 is TGTGCCAGCAGCCCAAGGGAATCGACAGGGGAGACTGAAGCTTTCTTT. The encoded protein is CASSPRESTGETEAFF. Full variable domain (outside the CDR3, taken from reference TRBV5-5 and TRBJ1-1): DAGVTQSPTHLIKTRGQQVTLRCSPISGHKSVSWYQQVLGQGPQFIFQYYEKEERGRGNFPDRFSARQFPNYSSELNVNALLLGDSALYLCASSPRESTGETEAFFGQGTRLTVV.

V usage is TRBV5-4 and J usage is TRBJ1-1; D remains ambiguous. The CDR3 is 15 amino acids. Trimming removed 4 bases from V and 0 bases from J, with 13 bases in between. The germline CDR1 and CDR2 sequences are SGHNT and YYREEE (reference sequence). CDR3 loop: CASSARTGMNTEAFF. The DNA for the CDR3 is TGTGCCAGCAGCGCCCGGACGGGGATGAACACTGAAGCTTTCTTT.

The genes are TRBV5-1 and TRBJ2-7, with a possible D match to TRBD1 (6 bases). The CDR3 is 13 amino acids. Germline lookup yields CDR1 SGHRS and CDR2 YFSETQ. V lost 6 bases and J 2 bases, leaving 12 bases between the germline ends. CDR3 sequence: CASTPGTTYEQYF. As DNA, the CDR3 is TGCGCCAGCACCCCCGGGACAACCTACGAGCAGTACTTC.

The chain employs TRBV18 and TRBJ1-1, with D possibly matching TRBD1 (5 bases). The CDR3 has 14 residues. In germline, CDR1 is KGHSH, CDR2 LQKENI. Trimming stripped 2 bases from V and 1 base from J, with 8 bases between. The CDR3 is CASSPARANTEAFF. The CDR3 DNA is TGTGCCAGCTCACCAGCCAGGGCGAACACTGAAGCTTTCTTT.

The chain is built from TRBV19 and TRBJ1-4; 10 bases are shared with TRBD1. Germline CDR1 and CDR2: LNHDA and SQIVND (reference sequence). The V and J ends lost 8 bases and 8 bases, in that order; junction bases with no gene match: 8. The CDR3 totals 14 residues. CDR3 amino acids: CASGDRGTREKLFF. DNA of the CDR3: TGTGCCAGTGGGGACAGGGGAACGAGAGAAAAACTGTTTTTT.

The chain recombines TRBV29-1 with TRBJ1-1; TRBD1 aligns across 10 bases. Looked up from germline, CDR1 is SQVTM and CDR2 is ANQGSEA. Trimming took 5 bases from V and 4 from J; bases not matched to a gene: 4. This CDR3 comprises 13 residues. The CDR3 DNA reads TGCAGCGTTCGGACAGGGGGGAGCACTGAAGCTTTCTTT. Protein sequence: CSVRTGGSTEAFF.

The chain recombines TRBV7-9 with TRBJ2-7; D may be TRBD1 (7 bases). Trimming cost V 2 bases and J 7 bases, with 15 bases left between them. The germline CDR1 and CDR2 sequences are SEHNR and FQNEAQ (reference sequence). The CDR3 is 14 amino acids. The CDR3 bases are TGTGCCAGCAGCTTACAAGGGCAGGGGGGAGAGCAGTACTTC. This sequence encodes CASSLQGQGGEQYF.

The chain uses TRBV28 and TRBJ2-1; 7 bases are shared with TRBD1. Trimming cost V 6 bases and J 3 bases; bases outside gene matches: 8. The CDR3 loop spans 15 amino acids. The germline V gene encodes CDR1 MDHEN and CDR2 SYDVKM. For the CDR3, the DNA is TGTGCCAGCAGCCCTAGGACAGGAGTCTACAATGAGCAGTTCTTC. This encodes CASSPRTGVYNEQFF.

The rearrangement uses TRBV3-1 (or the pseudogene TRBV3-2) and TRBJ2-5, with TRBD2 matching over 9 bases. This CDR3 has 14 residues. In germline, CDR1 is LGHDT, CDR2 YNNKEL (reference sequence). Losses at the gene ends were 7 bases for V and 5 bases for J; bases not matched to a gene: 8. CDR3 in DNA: TGTGCCAGCATCCCGCGGGGGGGCGGCGAGACCCAGTACTTC. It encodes CASIPRGGGETQYF.

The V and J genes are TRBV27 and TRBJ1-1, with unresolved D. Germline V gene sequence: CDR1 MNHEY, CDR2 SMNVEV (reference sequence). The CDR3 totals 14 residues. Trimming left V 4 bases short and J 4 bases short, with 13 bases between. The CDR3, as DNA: TGTGCCAGCAGTTACGACCAGAGGATCACTGAAGCTTTCTTT. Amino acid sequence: CASSYDQRITEAFF.

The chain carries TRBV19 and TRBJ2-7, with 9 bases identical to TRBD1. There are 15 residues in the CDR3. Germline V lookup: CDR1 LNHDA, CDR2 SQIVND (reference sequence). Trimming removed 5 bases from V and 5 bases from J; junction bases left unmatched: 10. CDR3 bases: TGTGCCAGTAGTGTCCGGGACAGGGAAAGGCACGAGCAGTACTTC. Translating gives CASSVRDRERHEQYF. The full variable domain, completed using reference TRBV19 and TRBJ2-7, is DGGITQSPKYLFRKEGQNVTLSCEQNLNHDAMYWYRQDPGQGLRLIYYSQIVNDFQKGDIAEGYSVSREKKESFPLTVTSAQKNPTAFYLCASSVRDRERHEQYFGPGTRLTVT.

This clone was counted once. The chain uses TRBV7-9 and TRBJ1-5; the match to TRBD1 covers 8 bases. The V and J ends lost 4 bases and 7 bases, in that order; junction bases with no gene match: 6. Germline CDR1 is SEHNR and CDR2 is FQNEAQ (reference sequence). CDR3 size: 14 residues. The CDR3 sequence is CASSSGQGEQPQHF. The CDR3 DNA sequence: TGTGCCAGCAGCTCCGGACAGGGTGAGCAGCCCCAGCATTTT.

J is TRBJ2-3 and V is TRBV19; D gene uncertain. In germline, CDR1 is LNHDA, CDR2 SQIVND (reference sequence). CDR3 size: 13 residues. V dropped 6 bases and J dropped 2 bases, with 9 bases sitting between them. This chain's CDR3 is CASRGGATDTQYF. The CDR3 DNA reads TGTGCCAGTAGAGGCGGTGCCACAGATACGCAGTATTTT.

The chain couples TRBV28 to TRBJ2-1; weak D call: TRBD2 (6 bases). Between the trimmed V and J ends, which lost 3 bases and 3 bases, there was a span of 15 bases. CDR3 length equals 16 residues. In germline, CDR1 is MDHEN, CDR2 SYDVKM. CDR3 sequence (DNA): TGTGCCAGCAGTTTCTGGGGGGAGAACCTCTACAATGAGCAGTTCTTC. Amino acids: CASSFWGENLYNEQFF.

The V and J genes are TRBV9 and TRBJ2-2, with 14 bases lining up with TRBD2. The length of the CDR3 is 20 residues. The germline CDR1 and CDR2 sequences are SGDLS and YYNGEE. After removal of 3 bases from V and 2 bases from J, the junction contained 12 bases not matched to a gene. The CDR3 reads CASSAPRLAGGPVNTGELFF. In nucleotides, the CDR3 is TGTGCCAGCAGCGCCCCCAGACTAGCGGGGGGGCCCGTTAACACCGGGGAGCTGTTTTTT.

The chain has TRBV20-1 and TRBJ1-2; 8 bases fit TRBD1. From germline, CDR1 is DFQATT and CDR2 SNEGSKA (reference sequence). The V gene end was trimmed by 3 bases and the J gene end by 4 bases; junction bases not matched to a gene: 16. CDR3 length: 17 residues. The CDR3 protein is CSASLTQGQGNLYGYTF. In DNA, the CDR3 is TGCAGTGCTAGTCTTACCCAAGGACAGGGTAACCTCTATGGCTACACCTTC.

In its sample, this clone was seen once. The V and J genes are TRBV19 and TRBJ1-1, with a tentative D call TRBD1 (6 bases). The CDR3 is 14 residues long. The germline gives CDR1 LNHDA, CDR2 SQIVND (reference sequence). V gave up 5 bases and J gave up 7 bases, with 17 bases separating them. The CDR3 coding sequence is TGTGCCAGTAGTGCGAACAGGGTAGAGAGTGAAGCTTTCTTT. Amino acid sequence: CASSANRVESEAFF.

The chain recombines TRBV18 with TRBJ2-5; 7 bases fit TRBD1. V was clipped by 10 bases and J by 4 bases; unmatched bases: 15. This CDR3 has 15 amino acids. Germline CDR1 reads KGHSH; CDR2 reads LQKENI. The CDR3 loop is CATKDRDGTAETQYF. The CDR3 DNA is TGTGCCACCAAAGACAGGGATGGGACGGCAGAGACCCAGTACTTC.

The CDR3 here is CSAGSGFEAFF. CDR3 nucleotide sequence: TGCAGTGCCGGGTCAGGGTTTGAAGCTTTCTTT. The rearrangement joins TRBV20-1 to TRBJ1-1; tentatively, D is TRBD1 (5 bases). CDR1 is DFQATT and CDR2 is SNEGSKA in the germline V gene (reference sequence). V was cut by 6 bases and J by 7 bases, with 12 bases left in between. The CDR3 spans 11 residues.

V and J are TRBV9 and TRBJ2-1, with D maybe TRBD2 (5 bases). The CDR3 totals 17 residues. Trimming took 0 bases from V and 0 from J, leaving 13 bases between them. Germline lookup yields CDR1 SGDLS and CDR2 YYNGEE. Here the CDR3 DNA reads TGTGCCAGCAGCGTAGGAGCCGAGCGGCTCTCCTACAATGAGCAGTTCTTC. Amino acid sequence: CASSVGAERLSYNEQFF.

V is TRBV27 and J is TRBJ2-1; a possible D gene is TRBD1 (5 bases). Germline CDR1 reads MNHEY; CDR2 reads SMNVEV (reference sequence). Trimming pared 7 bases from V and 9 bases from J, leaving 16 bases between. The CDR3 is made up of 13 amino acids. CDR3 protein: CASKGQGDAEQFF. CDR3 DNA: TGTGCCAGCAAAGGACAAGGTGACGCTGAGCAGTTCTTC.

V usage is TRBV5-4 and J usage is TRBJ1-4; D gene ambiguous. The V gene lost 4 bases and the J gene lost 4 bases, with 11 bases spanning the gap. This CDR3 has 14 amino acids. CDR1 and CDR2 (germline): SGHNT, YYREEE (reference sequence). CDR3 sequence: CASSLSEHNEKLFF. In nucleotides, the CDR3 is TGTGCCAGCAGCCTCTCAGAACATAATGAAAAACTGTTTTTT.